These 23 T cell receptor beta chains were sequenced from one sample in a study of T cell responses to AZD1222 COVID-19 vaccine (dated by TCRdb to about 2021). Library method: the immunoSEQ multiplex PCR assay. TCRdb carries this immuneACCESS record with in-frame sequences only. Its versions omit some clonotypes, under half of them owing to an unresolved V gene in the studies checked, with the rest unexplained. For this sample the table gives some 120,000 clones, of which around 94% were detected only once. Around 1.4% of the sample is held by the ten biggest clonotypes. The sample's time point label, decoded: about 28 days (+/-7) after the second vaccine dose. The sequences come from peripheral blood, collected 28 days after the second AZD1222 dose. The receptors stem from an adult who received the AZD1222 COVID-19 vaccine.

The CDR3 here is CASSLPGEAAYNEQFF. CDR3 coding DNA: TGTGCCAGCAGCCTACCGGGAGAAGCCGCCTACAATGAGCAGTTCTTC. The chain joins TRBV7-6 to TRBJ2-1; the D gene is possibly TRBD2 (6 bases). Germline CDR1 SGHVS, CDR2 FNYEAQ. V dropped 5 bases and J dropped 2 bases, with 16 bases sitting between them. The CDR3 has 16 residues.

The gene calls are TRBV2 and TRBJ2-7; 7 bases agree with TRBD1. The germline gives CDR1 SNHLY, CDR2 FYNNEI. This CDR3 is 12 amino acids long. The trim removed 9 bases at V and 3 bases at J, leaving 5 bases unmatched. Written as DNA, the CDR3 is TGTGCCAGTACAGGGGCTATCTACGAGCAGTACTTC. It codes for CASTGAIYEQYF.

This clone was seen more than once but under ten times. The chain recombines TRBV7-8 with TRBJ2-2; D gene uncertain. V gave up 6 bases and J gave up 3 bases, with 17 bases separating them. The germline gives CDR1 SGHVS, CDR2 FQNEAQ. The CDR3 consists of 16 residues. In nucleotides, the CDR3 is TGTGCCAGCAGAGCAACAGTGTGGTTGGACACCGGGGAGCTGTTTTTT. Translated: CASRATVWLDTGELFF.

V is TRBV14 and J is TRBJ1-2, with D possibly being TRBD1 (6 bases). Germline-derived CDR1 and CDR2 are SGHDN and FVKESK. The V gene lost 4 bases and the J gene lost 4 bases, with 7 bases spanning the gap. The CDR3 sequence is 12 residues long. CDR3 coding DNA: TGTGCCAGCAGCCCGGACAGCTATGGCTACACCTTC. This translates into CASSPDSYGYTF.

The genes are TRBV18 and TRBJ1-1; D is unclear. V was cut by 2 bases and J by 6 bases, with 10 bases left in between. Germline lookup yields CDR1 KGHSH and CDR2 LQKENI. The CDR3 sequence is 13 residues long. The DNA of the CDR3 is TGTGCCAGCTCACCAAAGATGGACTCTGAAGCTTTCTTT. Translation gives CASSPKMDSEAFF.

This chain uses TRBV2 with TRBJ1-2; 7 nucleotides agree with TRBD1. The V segment lost 7 bases and the J segment 9 bases; nucleotides outside the gene matches: 11. Germline CDR1 reads SNHLY; CDR2 reads FYNNEI. This CDR3 has 13 residues. The CDR3 sequence: CASMGTAIHRYTF. The CDR3 nucleotides are TGTGCCAGCATGGGGACAGCGATTCATCGCTACACCTTC.

The chain combines TRBV7-9 with TRBJ1-2; TRBD1 might be the D (6 bases). The CDR3 is 14 amino acids. Trimming cost V 5 bases and J 0 bases, with 10 bases left between them. The germline gives CDR1 SEHNR, CDR2 FQNEAQ (reference sequence). The CDR3, as DNA: TGTGCCAGCAGCCCGGACAGCCCTAACTATGGCTACACCTTC. It codes for CASSPDSPNYGYTF.

The chain has TRBV30 and TRBJ1-1, with 8 bases identical to TRBD1. Germline loops: CDR1 GTSNPN, CDR2 SVGIG (reference sequence). Trimming took 3 bases from V and 8 from J; bases not matched to a gene: 17. The CDR3 sequence is 16 residues long. Written as DNA, the CDR3 is TGTGCCTGGAGGGTAGCCGCTTTGACAGGGGCGGACGAAGCTTTCTTT. This translates into CAWRVAALTGADEAFF. Combining the CDR3 with reference TRBV30 and TRBJ1-1 gives the whole variable domain SQTIHQWPATLVQPVGSPLSLECTVEGTSNPNLYWYRQAAGRGLQLLFYSVGIGQISSEVPQNLSASRPQDRQFILSSKKLLLSDSGFYLCAWRVAALTGADEAFFGQGTRLTVV.

This clone was recorded once. The chain combines TRBV6-1 with TRBJ1-2, with D unresolved. Trimming removed 0 bases at V and 10 bases at J, with 15 bases between. Germline values: CDR1 MNHNS, CDR2 SASEGT. The CDR3 loop spans 14 amino acids. The CDR3 DNA is TGTGCCAGCAGTGAAGCGCTGTGGGCTATGGCCTACACCTTC. It is translated as CASSEALWAMAYTF.

The genes are TRBV5-1 and TRBJ1-1; perhaps TRBD1 as D (6 bases). Between the trimmed V and J ends, which lost 4 bases and 0 bases, there was a span of 19 bases. The germline V gene has CDR1 SGHRS and CDR2 YFSETQ. The CDR3 length is 17 residues. The CDR3 DNA follows: TGCGCCAGCAGCGAGCAGGGGAATGGTGTGGTGAACACTGAAGCTTTCTTT. Its protein is CASSEQGNGVVNTEAFF.

V gene TRBV28 combines with J gene TRBJ2-7; TRBD1 aligns across 11 bases. Germline CDR1 and CDR2: MDHEN and SYDVKM. The CDR3 is made up of 14 amino acids. Trimming cost V 5 bases and J 6 bases; bases outside gene matches: 6. The CDR3 DNA is TGTGCCAGCAGTCCCGGACAGGGGGCGGGCGAGCAGTACTTC. It specifies CASSPGQGAGEQYF.

The genes are TRBV28 and TRBJ2-7; TRBD2 matches 9 bases. This CDR3 spans 14 amino acids. Germline CDR1 reads MDHEN; CDR2 reads SYDVKM. The junction had 5 bases not matched to a gene; V was cut back by 5 bases and J by 3 bases. CDR3 in DNA: TGTGCCAGCAGTGAAAGCGGGAGGAGCTACGAGCAGTACTTC. Translated: CASSESGRSYEQYF.

The chain carries TRBV30 and TRBJ1-6; D is possibly TRBD1 (6 bases). The CDR3 totals 14 residues. Deletions cut 1 base from V and 7 bases from J, with 11 bases between. CDR1 is GTSNPN and CDR2 is SVGIG in the germline V gene (reference sequence). The CDR3 sequence: CAWSGQDFNSPLHF. The DNA of the CDR3 is TGTGCCTGGAGTGGACAGGATTTCAATTCACCCCTCCACTTT. Supplemented by reference TRBV30 and TRBJ1-6, the full variable domain reads SQTIHQWPATLVQPVGSPLSLECTVEGTSNPNLYWYRQAAGRGLQLLFYSVGIGQISSEVPQNLSASRPQDRQFILSSKKLLLSDSGFYLCAWSGQDFNSPLHFGNGTRLTVT.

The chain employs TRBV6-5 and TRBJ1-4; unclear D gene. The germline CDR1 and CDR2 sequences are MNHEY and SVGAGI. Between the trimmed V and J ends, which lost 2 bases and 5 bases, there was a span of 9 bases. The CDR3 consists of 14 residues. The CDR3 coding sequence is TGTGCCAGCAGTTACACGGTACAAAATGAAAAACTGTTTTTT. Amino acids: CASSYTVQNEKLFF.

The chain employs TRBV28 and TRBJ1-5; TRBD1 is a possible D gene (6 bases). Trimming removed 1 base at V and 3 bases at J, with 7 bases between. The CDR3 sequence is 14 residues long. CDR1 and CDR2 (germline): MDHEN, SYDVKM. DNA of the CDR3: TGTGCCAGCAGTTTATTGGGACACAATCAGCCCCAGCATTTT. Its translation: CASSLLGHNQPQHF.

CDR3 DNA: TGTGCCAGTAGTATGGGGCTTCATAGCGGGAGAGACACCGGGGAGCTGTTTTTT. This codes for CASSMGLHSGRDTGELFF. The chain recombines TRBV19 with TRBJ2-2; 9 positions agree with TRBD2. Trimming took 3 bases from V and 3 from J; bases not matched to a gene: 11. Germline-derived CDR1 and CDR2 are LNHDA and SQIVND (reference sequence). The CDR3 has 18 residues.

This clone occurred once. The gene calls are TRBV11-3 and TRBJ2-2, with D perhaps matching TRBD1 (5 bases). The V gene's germline CDR1 is SGHNT and CDR2 YENEEA. V gave up 4 bases and J gave up 0 bases, with 9 bases separating them. This CDR3 has 15 amino acids. The CDR3 coding sequence is TGTGCCAGCAGCTACCAGGGCGCGAACACCGGGGAGCTGTTTTTT. Amino acid sequence: CASSYQGANTGELFF. Variable domain in full (rest from reference TRBV11-3 and TRBJ2-2): EAGVVQSPRYKIIEKKQPVAFWCNPISGHNTLYWYLQNLGQGPELLIRYENEEAVDDSQLPKDRFSAERLKGVDSTLKIQPAELGDSAVYLCASSYQGANTGELFFGEGSRLTVL.

This clone was seen just once. CDR3 coding DNA: TGTGCCAGCAGCCTACAAGGACGGGACTCACCCCTCCACTTT. Protein: CASSLQGRDSPLHF. The genes are TRBV7-3 and TRBJ1-6, with D possibly matching TRBD1 (5 bases). CDR3 length equals 14 residues. V was shortened by 5 bases and J by 10 bases, with 15 bases between the two germline ends. Germline loops: CDR1 SGHTA, CDR2 FQGTGA. Drawing the rest from reference TRBV7-3 and TRBJ1-6, the complete variable domain is GAGVSQTPSNKVTEKGKYVELRCDPISGHTALYWYRQSLGQGPEFLIYFQGTGAADDSGLPNDRFFAVRPEGSVSTLKIQRTERGDSAVYLCASSLQGRDSPLHFGNGTRLTVT.

This clone was picked up a small number of times. The chain couples TRBV11-2 to TRBJ2-1; a possible D gene is TRBD2 (6 bases). This CDR3 is built from 16 residues. CDR1 and CDR2 (germline): SGHAT, FQNNGV. With 5 bases removed from V and 6 bases from J, the gap between germline ends came to 20 bases. CDR3 DNA: TGTGCCAGCAGCCCTCGGAGGGACCCCCTCTTCAATGAGCAGTTCTTC. This gives the protein CASSPRRDPLFNEQFF.

This clone has only one observation. The V gene is TRBV9, the J gene TRBJ1-2; 8 bases line up with TRBD1. This CDR3 region has 15 residues. CDR1 SGDLS and CDR2 YYNGEE come from the germline V gene. V lost 4 bases, J lost 3 bases, and 8 bases stayed unmatched. This CDR3 reads CASSPRTGRDYGYTF. The CDR3 nucleotides are TGTGCCAGCAGCCCTCGGACAGGGAGAGACTATGGCTACACCTTC.

The chain carries TRBV4-1 and TRBJ2-5; 9 bases are shared with TRBD1. V shed 1 base and J 5 bases; nucleotides not matched to a gene: 11. The CDR3 has 17 amino acids. Germline CDR1 MGHRA, CDR2 YSYEKL. This CDR3 is CASSQVSVRQGGETQYF. In nucleotides, the CDR3 is TGCGCCAGCAGCCAAGTCTCGGTGAGACAGGGGGGTGAGACCCAGTACTTC.

J is TRBJ1-6 and V is TRBV30; unclear D gene. The germline V gene has CDR1 GTSNPN and CDR2 SVGIG (reference sequence). The CDR3 sequence is 12 residues long. V was pared by 4 bases and J by 3 bases, with 4 bases between. The CDR3 region is CAWKVYNSPLHF. The CDR3 DNA is TGTGCCTGGAAGGTCTATAATTCACCCCTCCACTTT.

The rearrangement uses TRBV4-1 and TRBJ2-7; 10 bases align to TRBD1. The V segment lost 0 bases and the J segment 5 bases; nucleotides outside the gene matches: 7. The CDR3 sequence is 16 residues long. Per the germline V gene, CDR1 is MGHRA and CDR2 is YSYEKL. CDR3 sequence (DNA): TGCGCCAGCAGCCAAGATCCGGGACAGGGGATCAACGAGCAGTACTTC. Translating gives CASSQDPGQGINEQYF.